The rows below give T cell receptor beta chains drawn from one sample of a study of blood T cell repertoires in COVID-19. Assay: immunoSEQ multiplex PCR; the TCRdb copy retains only in-frame clones and omits some. The sample consists of about 210,000 clones, about nine tenths of them appearing once. Sequenced sample: peripheral blood. The receptor set was obtained from a woman in her 40s with acute or convalescent COVID-19. Each CDR3 is given with its conserved first and last residue. Each record gives: J gene, V gene, D gene, clone size, CDR3 protein, CDR3 DNA. The D gene is left open where the match is weak. Not every row has a clone size; where given, it reads once, few, many or a size class.

>TRBJ2-5|TRBV7-6|.|.
CASRPKTGSQETQYF
TGTGCCAGCAGACCAAAAACCGGGTCACAAGAGACCCAGTACTTC
>TRBJ1-6|TRBV18|.|.
CASSPGGDSYNSPLHF
TGTGCCAGCTCACCAGGGGGGGACTCCTATAATTCACCCCTCCACTTT
>TRBJ1-6|TRBV4-2|.|.
CASSQVMVSSYNSPLHF
TGTGCCAGCAGCCAAGTCATGGTTAGCTCCTATAATTCACCCCTCCACTTT
>TRBJ1-3|TRBV5-1|.|.
CASSLFGFSGNTIYF
TGCGCCAGCAGCTTGTTCGGGTTCTCTGGAAACACCATATATTTT
>TRBJ1-5|TRBV5-1|TRBD1|.
CASSLGTGDQPQHF
TGCGCCAGCAGCCTCGGGACAGGGGATCAGCCCCAGCATTTT
>TRBJ1-2|TRBV29-1|.|.
CSVDSRSYGYTF
TGCAGCGTTGATAGTCGGTCCTATGGCTACACCTTC
>TRBJ2-3|TRBV15|.|.
CATSWTGTQFPDTQYF
TGTGCCACCAGCTGGACCGGGACTCAGTTTCCAGATACGCAGTATTTT
>TRBJ2-5|TRBV9|TRBD1|.
CASSAGWEGQGAYF
TGTGCCAGCAGCGCCGGGTGGGAGGGACAGGGTGCGTACTTC
>TRBJ2-1|TRBV3-1/TRBV3-2|TRBD2|.
CASSPSGGVHNEQFF
TGTGCCAGCAGCCCTAGCGGGGGAGTACACAATGAGCAGTTCTTC
>TRBJ2-2|TRBV4-1|TRBD1|.
CASSQVAGQGETGELFF
TGCGCCAGCAGCCAAGTTGCCGGACAGGGAGAGACCGGGGAGCTGTTTTTT
>TRBJ1-1|TRBV2|.|.
CASSEGTPGRATEAFF
TGTGCCAGCAGTGAAGGGACTCCGGGGAGGGCCACTGAAGCTTTCTTT
>TRBJ1-2|TRBV12-3/TRBV12-4|.|.
CASSLSIRNGYTF
TGTGCCAGCAGTTTATCTATCAGGAATGGCTACACCTTC
>TRBJ1-2|TRBV10-3|.|.
CAISESSTGLSNYGYTF
TGTGCCATCAGTGAGTCGAGCACGGGTCTATCTAACTATGGCTACACCTTC
>TRBJ1-5|TRBV6-5|TRBD1|.
CASSLSGTGGQPQHF
TGTGCCAGCAGTTTATCCGGGACAGGAGGTCAGCCCCAGCATTTT
>TRBJ1-3|TRBV30|.|.
CAWSVAGSGNTIYF
TGTGCCTGGAGTGTAGCAGGCTCTGGAAACACCATATATTTT
>TRBJ1-5|TRBV9|.|.
CASSQHQSNQPQHF
TGTGCCAGCAGCCAACATCAAAGCAATCAGCCCCAGCATTTT
>TRBJ1-2|TRBV2|TRBD1|.
CASRRFGQVASGYTF
TGTGCCAGCAGACGCTTCGGACAGGTCGCAAGCGGCTACACCTTC
>TRBJ1-2|TRBV6-5|.|.
CASSLESGGNYGYTF
TGTGCCAGCAGTTTAGAATCGGGGGGTAACTATGGCTACACCTTC
>TRBJ1-1|TRBV14|.|.
CASSHLGGGTEAFF
TGTGCCAGCAGCCATCTAGGGGGGGGAACTGAAGCTTTCTTT
>TRBJ2-1|TRBV29-1|.|.
CSVEISYNEQFF
TGCAGCGTTGAGATCAGTTACAATGAGCAGTTCTTC
>TRBJ1-1|TRBV6-5|.|.
CASSYGQNTEAFF
TGTGCCAGCAGTTACGGACAAAACACTGAAGCTTTCTTT
>TRBJ2-4|TRBV9|TRBD1|.
CASSASEQGVGNIQYF
TGTGCCAGCAGCGCGAGCGAACAGGGGGTTGGAAACATTCAGTACTTC
>TRBJ1-4|TRBV29-1|TRBD1|once
CSVAQGQANEKLFF
TGCAGCGTTGCACAAGGACAGGCTAATGAAAAACTGTTTTTT
>TRBJ1-1|TRBV6-5|.|.
CASRRQSQTEAFF
TGTGCCAGCAGACGACAGTCCCAGACCGAAGCTTTCTTT
>TRBJ2-2|TRBV9|.|.
CASSPRLQGGTGELFF
TGTGCCAGCAGCCCAAGGTTGCAGGGAGGCACCGGGGAGCTGTTTTTT
>TRBJ1-6|TRBV5-1|.|.
CASSSQLPEGNSPLHF
TGCGCCAGCAGCAGCCAGCTGCCGGAGGGGAATTCACCCCTCCACTTT
>TRBJ1-5|TRBV11-2|.|.
CASSLQGGNQPQHF
TGTGCCAGCAGTCTACAGGGTGGCAATCAGCCCCAGCATTTT
>TRBJ2-5|TRBV18|TRBD2|.
CASSPPAGGETQYF
TGTGCCAGCTCACCACCGGCCGGGGGGGAGACCCAGTACTTC
>TRBJ1-2|TRBV30|.|.
CALSYRVWGYTF
TGTGCCTTATCCTACAGGGTCTGGGGCTACACCTTC